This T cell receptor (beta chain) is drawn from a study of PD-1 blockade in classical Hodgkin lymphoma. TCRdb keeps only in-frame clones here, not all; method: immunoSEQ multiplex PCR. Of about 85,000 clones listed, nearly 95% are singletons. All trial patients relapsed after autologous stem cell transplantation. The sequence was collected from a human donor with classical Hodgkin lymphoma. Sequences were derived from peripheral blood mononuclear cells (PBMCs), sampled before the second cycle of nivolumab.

In DNA, the CDR3 is TGTGCCAGTAGTATAGATGGACGGACCTACGAGCAGTACTTC. Protein product: CASSIDGRTYEQYF. V is TRBV19 and J is TRBJ2-7; no definite D call. The germline V and J ends were trimmed by 0 bases and 2 bases, with 8 bases remaining between them. Germline V gene sequence: CDR1 LNHDA, CDR2 SQIVND (reference sequence). The CDR3 has 14 amino acids.